This TCR beta chain was captured by sequencing in a study of CD8+CD57+ T cells in acquired aplastic anemia. General study points: Between patients and controls, CD8+ Simpson's diversity did not vary significantly.

The TCR beta profiling, which covered VDJ combination and CDR3 sequence, was carried out using genomic DNA as the template. TCRdb re-analysed the reads in MiXCR, keeping a single row per CDR3 protein. This sample has approximately 300,000 distinct CDR3 sequences, with around three fifths found just once. This clonotype appeared once. Antigen: not known. V was trimmed by 5 bases and J by 0 bases, leaving 11 bases between them. CDR1 is SQVTM and CDR2 is ANQGSEA in the germline V gene. The CDR3 has 14 amino acids. The patients chosen for sequencing had shown expansion of CD8+CD57+ cells (detected by flow cytometry). When blood sampling took place, the patients had received no therapy.

This clonotype was obtained from a human donor with aplastic anemia. The V gene is TRBV29-1, the J gene TRBJ1-3; possible D gene TRBD1, 5 bases. Sequenced: sorted CD4+, CD8+, or CD8+CD57+ T cells (not recorded which) from PBMCs. The CDR3 spells CSVQSGVSGNTIYF. CDR3 in DNA: TGCAGCGTTCAATCGGGGGTCTCTGGAAACACCATATATTTT.